These 14 T cell receptor beta chains were all obtained from the same sample, sequenced in a study of blood T cell repertoires in COVID-19. Clones were read by immunoSEQ multiplex PCR, and TCRdb kept only the in-frame ones, dropping some. The table has some 320,000 clones, approximately 89% seen once. The source material was PBMCs or T cells enriched from blood (not recorded which). The source of these receptors is a woman younger than 45 who had recovered from COVID-19.

This chain uses TRBV13 with TRBJ1-2, with 9 bases identical to TRBD1. The ends lost 5 bases at V and 7 bases at J; junction bases unmatched: 11. CDR3 size: 15 residues. Germline V CDR1 and CDR2: PRHDT, FYEKMQ (reference sequence). Written as DNA, the CDR3 is TGTGCCAGCAGCCTAGAGCCACAGGACAGGGGTGGCTACACCTTC. It codes for CASSLEPQDRGGYTF.

The V call is TRBV19, the J call TRBJ2-7; no firm D call. This CDR3 contains 14 residues. Germline CDR1 reads LNHDA; CDR2 reads SQIVND (reference sequence). The V end lost 0 bases, the J end lost 10 bases, and 16 bases lay between the germline ends. The CDR3 DNA reads TGTGCCAGTAGTATAGATAGAATTCTCACGTATCAGTACTTC. This encodes CASSIDRILTYQYF.

The V and J genes are TRBV18 and TRBJ2-4; D ambiguous. V gave up 1 base and J gave up 0 bases, with 10 bases separating them. Germline loops: CDR1 KGHSH, CDR2 LQKENI. The CDR3 loop spans 16 amino acids. This CDR3 reads CASSPRGPLAKNIQYF. The CDR3 DNA reads TGTGCCAGCTCACCACGAGGCCCCCTAGCCAAAAACATTCAGTACTTC.

The chain has TRBV15 and TRBJ1-3, with 7 nucleotides matching TRBD1. CDR1 is LNHNV and CDR2 is YYDKDF in the germline V gene (reference sequence). CDR3 size: 14 residues. The trim removed 0 bases at V and 5 bases at J, leaving 1 base unmatched. The CDR3, as DNA: TGTGCCACCAGCAGAGAACAGGGGAGAAACACCATATATTTT. This sequence encodes CATSREQGRNTIYF.

This clone was detected only a few times. The chain uses TRBV24-1 and TRBJ1-1, with 7 bases fitting TRBD1. The CDR3 covers 16 residues. Germline V lookup: CDR1 KGHDR, CDR2 SFDVKD. The junction had 8 bases not matched to a gene; V was cut back by 4 bases and J by 1 base. The CDR3 here is CATSDSTGTENTEAFF. The CDR3, as DNA: TGTGCCACCAGTGACTCTACCGGGACAGAGAACACTGAAGCTTTCTTT.

V usage is TRBV19 and J usage is TRBJ1-1; TRBD1 might be the D (5 bases). Trimming removed 5 bases at V and 1 base at J, with 8 bases between. Germline CDR1 LNHDA, CDR2 SQIVND (reference sequence). The CDR3 extends over 13 amino acids. The CDR3 region is CASSDSGNTEAFF. Written as DNA, the CDR3 is TGTGCCAGTAGTGACAGTGGGAACACTGAAGCTTTCTTT.

This clone was counted once. The rearrangement uses TRBV6-5 and TRBJ1-1; 7 bases agree with TRBD1. CDR1 and CDR2 (germline): MNHEY, SVGAGI. The CDR3 is made up of 14 amino acids. V dropped 6 bases and J dropped 12; count of bases not matched to a gene: 16. In nucleotides, the CDR3 is TGTGCCAGCAGCCGACAGGGAAAGGCCGGAGTGACTTTCTTT. Amino acid sequence: CASSRQGKAGVTFF.

V is TRBV10-3 and J is TRBJ1-3; no reliable D call. Germline CDR1 ENHRY, CDR2 SYGVKD. The CDR3 is made up of 15 amino acids. V lost 2 bases to trimming and J lost 0 bases, with 8 bases between them. The CDR3: CAISEGGSSGNTIYF. CDR3 sequence (DNA): TGTGCCATCAGTGAGGGAGGCAGCTCTGGAAACACCATATATTTT.

V is TRBV5-1 and J is TRBJ2-7; 8 bases line up with TRBD2. V was pared by 5 bases and J by 2 bases, with 9 bases of the junction left unmatched. The CDR3 is 15 residues long. The V gene's germline CDR1 is SGHRS and CDR2 YFSETQ. The CDR3 spells CASRSTAGETYEQYF. The CDR3 DNA reads as TGCGCCAGCAGGTCTACAGCGGGGGAAACCTACGAGCAGTACTTC.

The chain combines TRBV4-1 with TRBJ2-3; 8 nucleotides align to TRBD2. CDR3 length: 15 amino acids. V was pared by 6 bases and J by 4 bases, with 9 bases of the junction left unmatched. Germline V gene sequence: CDR1 MGHRA, CDR2 YSYEKL. This chain's CDR3 is CASSPRGGLPDTQYF. The CDR3 region has the DNA TGCGCCAGCAGTCCTCGCGGGGGGCTGCCAGATACGCAGTATTTT.

CDR3 sequence: CASSRSQGAGTNEKLFF. DNA of the CDR3: TGTGCCAGTAGTAGATCACAGGGAGCCGGAACTAATGAAAAACTGTTTTTT. This chain joins TRBV19 and TRBJ1-4; a possible D gene is TRBD1 (6 bases). With 4 bases removed from V and 1 base from J, the gap between germline ends came to 16 bases. This CDR3 has 17 amino acids. From germline, CDR1 is LNHDA and CDR2 SQIVND (reference sequence).

The chain joins TRBV5-6 to TRBJ1-2; 10 bases line up with TRBD1. The length of the CDR3 is 14 residues. Per germline, CDR1 SGHDT and CDR2 YYEEEE. Trimming at V came to 4 bases and at J to 5 bases, leaving 5 bases not matched to a gene. The CDR3 DNA sequence: TGTGCCAGCAGCGGGACAGGGGCTATGTATGGCTACACCTTC. Translating it yields CASSGTGAMYGYTF.

The chain uses TRBV3-1 (or the pseudogene TRBV3-2) and TRBJ2-4, with D possibly TRBD1 on 6 matching bases. This CDR3 spans 13 amino acids. The germline V gene has CDR1 LGHDT and CDR2 YNNKEL (reference sequence). V lost 6 bases and J lost 8, with 14 bases in between. Here the CDR3 DNA reads TGTGCCAGCAGAGACAGGAGCAGAGACATTCAGTACTTC. Translation: CASRDRSRDIQYF.

The rearrangement uses TRBV28 and TRBJ2-3; TRBD2 matches at 9 bases. J was trimmed by 6 bases and V by 3 bases; bases with no gene match: 10. The CDR3 totals 16 residues. The germline CDR1 and CDR2 sequences are MDHEN and SYDVKM. CDR3 sequence (DNA): TGTGCCAGCAGTTTGGAGCGGGGGGTTCCCGGGGATACGCAGTATTTT. It specifies CASSLERGVPGDTQYF.